This TCR beta chain was captured by sequencing in a study of OX40 agonist ivuxolimab in advanced cancers. Study at large: Of the participants, approximately 38% had some prior anti-PD-1, anti-PD-L1 or anti-CTLA-4 therapy, which was allowed. Whole-study results and caveats: Blood T cells, both CD4+ and CD8+, expanded clonally by week 6 at 0.1 to 3.0 mg/kg. The 0.1-3.0 mg/kg partial responders had among the lowest clonal expansion.

Peripheral blood came from all dose cohorts at three timepoints. The V gene end was trimmed by 4 bases and the J gene end by 2 bases; junction bases not matched to a gene: 6. This CDR3 contains 15 residues. Germline lookup yields CDR1 SGDLS and CDR2 YYNGEE. Profiled with immunoSEQ multiplex PCR; TCRdb holds only in-frame clones, not every one. Among about 72,000 clones listed, around 92% were seen once. Concerning this clone itself: The antigen remains undetermined.

The sequence derives from an adult with an advanced solid tumor such as melanoma, head and neck, liver or kidney cancer. The source material was CD4+ or CD8+ T cells sorted from blood, sampled in a trial of the OX40 agonist ivuxolimab. V gene TRBV9 combines with J gene TRBJ2-3; 8 nucleotides match TRBD2. The CDR3 sequence: CASSQGLVITDTQYF. The CDR3 bases are TGTGCCAGCAGCCAGGGACTAGTCATCACAGATACGCAGTATTTT.